The 29 T cell receptor beta chains listed next were all sequenced from one sample in a study of response to subunit inactivated influenza vaccine. TCRdb redid the calling of the RT-PCR reads with MiXCR, one entry per CDR3 protein. The data contain 700,000 to 800,000 distinct CDR3 sequences, roughly 18% of them singletons. The sequences come from PBMCs from blood, collected roughly 5 days after vaccination. The receptor source for this set is a man between 50 and 59 years old who received an inactivated influenza vaccine.

V usage is TRBV11-1 and J usage is TRBJ2-1; 10 bases are a match to TRBD2. Trimming cost V 8 bases and J 0 bases; bases outside gene matches: 13. Germline CDR1 reads SGHAT; CDR2 reads FQDESV (reference sequence). This CDR3 has 18 amino acids. This CDR3 is CASVFYSGGILSYNEQFF. The CDR3 bases are TGTGCCAGCGTTTTTTATAGCGGGGGGATTCTCTCCTACAATGAGCAGTTCTTC.

This chain connects TRBV5-6 to TRBJ1-1; tentative D call: TRBD1 (6 bases). Trimming left V 0 bases short and J 7 bases short, with 10 bases between. This CDR3 has 13 residues. Germline V lookup: CDR1 SGHDT, CDR2 YYEEEE. The CDR3 is CASSLVRGNEAFF. CDR3 bases: TGTGCCAGCAGCTTGGTCAGGGGTAATGAAGCTTTCTTT.

This clonotype came up a few times. The chain has TRBV6-1 and TRBJ2-7; 7 nucleotides match TRBD2. The CDR3 length is 13 residues. V was pared by 6 bases and J by 7 bases, with 9 bases of the junction left unmatched. CDR1 and CDR2 from the germline V gene are MNHNS and SASEGT. For the CDR3, the DNA is TGTGCCAGCAGACCTCCGGTGGGGGGGGAGCAGTACTTC. Residues: CASRPPVGGEQYF.

The gene calls are TRBV20-1 and TRBJ2-3; no clear D. Germline CDR1 is DFQATT and CDR2 is SNEGSKA (reference sequence). CDR3 length: 16 residues. Trimming shortened V by 0 bases and J by 0 bases, and 13 bases separated the two germline ends. The CDR3 DNA sequence: TGCAGTGCTAGAGACTCTTATCCTTCTAGCACAGATACGCAGTATTTT. It codes for CSARDSYPSSTDTQYF.

V is TRBV28 and J is TRBJ2-7; TRBD2 matches at 13 bases. This CDR3 contains 15 residues. Germline V gene lookup returns CDR1 MDHEN and CDR2 SYDVKM. With 2 bases clipped from V and 6 bases from J, the junction kept 4 bases outside the gene matches. The CDR3 here is CASSLGTSGKGEQYF. In DNA form, the CDR3 reads TGTGCCAGCAGTTTAGGGACTAGCGGGAAGGGCGAGCAGTACTTC.

This clonotype has more than one count but fewer than ten. The chain carries TRBV6-5 and TRBJ2-7, with 12 bases lining up with TRBD2. There are 15 residues in the CDR3. The ends lost 2 bases at V and 5 bases at J; junction bases unmatched: 4. CDR1 and CDR2 from the germline V gene are MNHEY and SVGAGI. CDR3 loop: CASSYGRLAGDEQYF. The CDR3 bases are TGTGCCAGCAGTTACGGTCGACTAGCGGGAGACGAGCAGTACTTC.

This clonotype was detected a few times. The rearrangement links TRBV9 to TRBJ2-1; D not certain. Trimming took off 0 bases at V and 4 bases at J, with 14 bases between the two ends. Germline CDR1 SGDLS, CDR2 YYNGEE. This CDR3 region has 16 residues. This chain's CDR3 is CASSVAPGLGYNEQFF. The CDR3 DNA sequence: TGTGCCAGCAGCGTAGCCCCCGGGTTGGGATACAATGAGCAGTTCTTC.

The chain links TRBV5-1 to TRBJ2-3; D perhaps matches TRBD1 (5 bases). Between the trimmed V and J ends, which lost 7 bases and 3 bases, there was a span of 12 bases. CDR1 and CDR2 from the germline V gene are SGHRS and YFSETQ. The CDR3 has 13 amino acids. The DNA of the CDR3 is TGCGCCAGCGGGGCTAGAAGTACAGATACGCAGTATTTT. It encodes CASGARSTDTQYF. The full variable domain, rest sourced from reference TRBV5-1 and TRBJ2-3, is KAGVTQTPRYLIKTRGQQVTLSCSPISGHRSVSWYQQTPGQGLQFLFEYFSETQRNKGNFPGRFSGRQFSNSRSEMNVSTLELGDSALYLCASGARSTDTQYFGPGTRLTVL.

This clonotype was seen a handful of times. V gene TRBV5-1 combines with J gene TRBJ1-3; D is unresolved. Between the trimmed V and J ends, which lost 0 bases and 6 bases, there was a span of 10 bases. CDR1 and CDR2 from the germline V gene are SGHRS and YFSETQ. The CDR3 is 14 amino acids. The CDR3: CASSLAGRENTIYF. CDR3 in DNA: TGCGCCAGCAGCTTGGCCGGTCGTGAAAACACCATATATTTT.

The gene calls are TRBV4-2 and TRBJ2-2; TRBD2 matches at 13 bases. This CDR3 contains 15 residues. Trimming at V came to 4 bases and at J to 11 bases, leaving 7 bases not matched to a gene. Germline V gene sequence: CDR1 LGHNA, CDR2 YNFKEQ. DNA of the CDR3: TGTGCCAGCAGCCGGCGACTAGCGGGGGGCCTAGAGCTGTTTTTT. Translating it yields CASSRRLAGGLELFF.

This clonotype was seen repeatedly, ten times or more. The chain recombines TRBV5-1 with TRBJ2-1; tentatively, D is TRBD2 (6 bases). Germline assignment: CDR1 SGHRS and CDR2 YFSETQ. The CDR3 loop spans 16 amino acids. The V gene lost 1 base and the J gene lost 4 bases, with 15 bases spanning the gap. The CDR3 region has the DNA TGCGCCAGCAGCTTGCGAACAGGAGGGGTTTACAATGAGCAGTTCTTC. It yields the protein CASSLRTGGVYNEQFF.

The rearrangement uses TRBV5-1 and TRBJ2-7, with 9 bases that match TRBD1. Trimming cost V 4 bases and J 4 bases; bases outside gene matches: 6. CDR3 length: 14 amino acids. The germline V gene has CDR1 SGHRS and CDR2 YFSETQ. The CDR3 loop reads CASSVGTGWYEQYF. The CDR3 DNA reads TGCGCCAGCAGCGTCGGGACAGGGTGGTACGAGCAGTACTTC.

This clonotype was picked up many times. The chain recombines TRBV9 with TRBJ1-1; D remains ambiguous. Deletions cut 0 bases from V and 6 bases from J, with 9 bases between. The CDR3 has 13 amino acids. Germline CDR1 is SGDLS and CDR2 is YYNGEE. CDR3 protein: CASSVVPGSEAFF. The CDR3 DNA is TGTGCCAGCAGCGTAGTTCCGGGATCTGAAGCTTTCTTT. Filled out from reference TRBV9 and TRBJ1-1, the complete variable domain reads DSGVTQTPKHLITATGQRVTLRCSPRSGDLSVYWYQQSLDQGLQFLIQYYNGEERAKGNILERFSAQQFPDLHSELNLSSLELGDSALYFCASSVVPGSEAFFGQGTRLTVV.

The rearrangement joins TRBV11-2 to TRBJ2-1, with 14 positions matching TRBD2. Germline assignment: CDR1 SGHAT and CDR2 FQNNGV. The CDR3 has 18 amino acids. V lost 3 bases to trimming and J lost 7 bases; unmatched junction nucleotides: 11. The CDR3 here is CASSFGTSGRRLGNEQFF. DNA for the CDR3: TGTGCCAGCAGCTTCGGGACTAGCGGGAGAAGGCTTGGAAATGAGCAGTTCTTC.

In its sample, this clonotype was seen a few times. The chain employs TRBV6-2 or TRBV6-3 and TRBJ2-5; perhaps TRBD2 as D (5 bases). Germline loops: CDR1 MNHEY, CDR2 SVGEGT. The CDR3 length is 13 residues. Deletions cut 5 bases from V and 5 bases from J, with 12 bases between. This CDR3 reads CASSADFRETQYF. Written as DNA, the CDR3 is TGTGCCAGCAGTGCGGACTTTCGGGAGACCCAGTACTTC.

The chain uses TRBV20-1 and TRBJ1-4; no definite D call. The ends were cut back, 6 bases at V and 8 bases at J, with 16 bases in the middle. The CDR3 consists of 13 residues. Per the germline V gene, CDR1 is DFQATT and CDR2 is SNEGSKA (reference sequence). CDR3 residues: CSAHSAPWEKLFF. CDR3 bases: TGCAGTGCCCACTCGGCACCGTGGGAAAAACTGTTTTTT.

This clonotype was observed a handful of times. The chain employs TRBV20-1 and TRBJ2-7, with 7 bases identical to TRBD1. The V segment lost 4 bases and the J segment 5 bases; nucleotides outside the gene matches: 11. This CDR3 has 14 residues. Per germline, CDR1 DFQATT and CDR2 SNEGSKA (reference sequence). The CDR3, as DNA: TGCAGTGCTAACCGACGACAGGGAGTTCACGAGCAGTACTTC. This translates into CSANRRQGVHEQYF.

Details on this clonotype: The junction shows a germline mismatch at one end, possibly a read error. This chain links TRBV6-5 with TRBJ1-2; D call uncertain. The CDR3 is 16 amino acids. Germline V gene data show CDR1 as MNHEY and CDR2 as SVGAGI. The CDR3: CAISYSIPRTNYGYTF. CDR3 coding DNA: TGTGCCATCAGTTACTCGATCCCCCGCACTAACTATGGCTACACCTTC.

This chain links TRBV10-3 with TRBJ2-3, with TRBD1 matching 7 bases. The CDR3 extends over 14 amino acids. CDR1 is ENHRY and CDR2 is SYGVKD in the germline V gene. The junction had 4 bases not matched to a gene; V was cut back by 5 bases and J by 2 bases. The CDR3 sequence is CAISPTGVTDTQYF. The CDR3 DNA reads TGTGCCATCAGTCCAACAGGGGTCACAGATACGCAGTATTTT.

The chain links TRBV19 to TRBJ2-2; D is undetermined. The CDR3 covers 11 residues. CDR1 and CDR2 from the germline V gene are LNHDA and SQIVND (reference sequence). The ends were cut back, 5 bases at V and 9 bases at J, with 7 bases in the middle. CDR3: CASSLPRELFF. The CDR3 coding sequence is TGTGCCAGTAGTCTCCCCAGGGAGCTGTTTTTT.

This CDR3 is CSASAFRTPLNEQFF. Here the CDR3 DNA reads TGCAGTGCTAGCGCCTTTCGGACCCCTCTCAATGAGCAGTTCTTC. The rearrangement links TRBV20-1 to TRBJ2-1; D call uncertain. CDR1 is DFQATT, CDR2 SNEGSKA, per germline (reference sequence). V was shortened by 3 bases and J by 6 bases, with 18 bases between the two germline ends. The CDR3 runs 15 residues.

The rearrangement uses TRBV7-3 and TRBJ2-1, with D maybe TRBD1 (5 bases). Germline V lookup: CDR1 SGHTA, CDR2 FQGTGA. Trimming removed 2 bases from V and 3 bases from J, with 11 bases in between. This CDR3 spans 15 amino acids. The CDR3 spells CASSLSGARYNEQFF. The CDR3 coding sequence is TGTGCCAGCAGCTTATCTGGGGCACGCTACAATGAGCAGTTCTTC.

The CDR3 loop is CASSSGLSSNQPQHF. For the CDR3, the DNA is TGTGCCAGCAGCTCGGGACTGTCTAGCAATCAGCCCCAGCATTTT. The V call is TRBV7-8, the J call TRBJ1-5, with a possible D match to TRBD1 (5 bases). Germline lookup yields CDR1 SGHVS and CDR2 FQNEAQ. The CDR3 sequence is 15 residues long. Between the trimmed V and J ends, which lost 4 bases and 0 bases, there was a span of 10 bases.

This clonotype came up a few times. The V gene is TRBV10-3, the J gene TRBJ2-5; D may be TRBD1 (6 bases). V gave up 0 bases and J gave up 0 bases, with 11 bases separating them. The CDR3 consists of 16 residues. Germline CDR1 reads ENHRY; CDR2 reads SYGVKD. Here the CDR3 reads CAISESDRGYQETQYF. The CDR3 DNA is TGTGCCATCAGTGAGTCGGACAGAGGGTACCAAGAGACCCAGTACTTC.

The rearrangement uses TRBV2 and TRBJ1-1, with D uncertain. This CDR3 region has 11 residues. With 7 bases removed from V and 9 bases from J, the gap between germline ends came to 12 bases. The germline V gene has CDR1 SNHLY and CDR2 FYNNEI. The CDR3, as DNA: TGTGCCAGCACAGAAATGGAGAAAGCTTTCTTT. Protein product: CASTEMEKAFF.

The chain has TRBV3-1 and TRBJ1-5; D is perhaps TRBD1 (6 bases). Trimming removed 4 bases at V and 5 bases at J, with 12 bases between. CDR3 length equals 14 residues. Germline V gene sequence: CDR1 LGHDT, CDR2 YNNKEL (reference sequence). The DNA for the CDR3 is TGTGCCAGCAGCCCCCTAGGGGGGGATCAGCCCCAGCATTTT. It encodes CASSPLGGDQPQHF.

In DNA form, the CDR3 reads TGTGCCAGCAGTCACCGGGACAGGGTCGTGTCACCCCTCCACTTT. Its translation is CASSHRDRVVSPLHF. This chain connects TRBV6-5 to TRBJ1-6; 9 bases are shared with TRBD1. CDR3 length equals 15 residues. Germline trimming cut 5 bases from V and 10 bases from J; bases unmatched to any gene: 9. Germline values: CDR1 MNHEY, CDR2 SVGAGI.

This clonotype was counted only a few times. The rearrangement links TRBV3-1 to TRBJ1-2; D remains ambiguous. V shed 2 bases and J shed 3 bases, with 10 bases lying between them. The CDR3 length is 14 residues. Germline CDR1 reads LGHDT; CDR2 reads YNNKEL (reference sequence). The CDR3 coding sequence is TGTGCCAGCAGCCAATTCCTGGGAGACTATGGCTACACCTTC. It encodes CASSQFLGDYGYTF.

The genes are TRBV7-8 and TRBJ2-7; D may match TRBD1 or TRBD2 (6 bases each). The CDR3 runs 15 residues. V lost 5 bases, J lost 6 bases, and 20 bases lay in between. From germline, CDR1 is SGHVS and CDR2 FQNEAQ. This CDR3 reads CASSTGGTKTSEQYF. As DNA, the CDR3 is TGTGCCAGCAGCACCGGGGGCACGAAAACGTCCGAGCAGTACTTC.